These T cell receptor beta chains were read from a single sample in a study of control samples from healthy donors and cancer patients. TCRdb keeps only in-frame clones here, not all; method: immunoSEQ multiplex PCR. This table holds fewer than 60,000 clones, just over 85% found once. The sequencing input was PBMCs. These receptors were collected from a woman in her 50s with lung cancer. Both conserved end residues are part of each CDR3. The order of the fields is clone size, D gene, V gene, J gene, CDR3 DNA, CDR3 protein. D genes are given only for firm matches. Not all rows give a size; the values are once, few, many and, for expanded clones, a class.

>-|TRBD2|TRBV5-1|TRBJ2-3
TGCGCCAGCAGCACGGGACTAGCGGGGGGCACAGATACGCAGTATTTT
CASSTGLAGGTDTQYF
>-|-|TRBV7-6|TRBJ2-2
TGTGCCAGCAGCTCACTAAGTTTGACCGGGGAGCTGTTTTTT
CASSSLSLTGELFF
>-|-|TRBV7-8|TRBJ2-7
TGTGCCAGCAGCTTAGTAGGGGCATCCTACGAGCAGTACTTC
CASSLVGASYEQYF
>few|-|TRBV28|TRBJ1-2
TGTGCCAGCAGTTTGGACGGTGGAGGCTACACCTTC
CASSLDGGGYTF
>-|-|TRBV28|TRBJ1-3
TGTGCCAGCGGGCTCGGGGGATATGGAAACACCATATATTTT
CASGLGGYGNTIYF
>few|-|TRBV11-3|TRBJ2-7
TGTGCCAGCAGCTTTTACAAGTCCTACGAGCAGTACTTC
CASSFYKSYEQYF
>few|TRBD1|TRBV9|TRBJ1-1
TGTGCCAGCAGCGCCGGACAGGGTGGGTTTGTGGACACTGAAGCTTTCTTT
CASSAGQGGFVDTEAFF
>-|TRBD1|TRBV27|TRBJ1-5
TGTGCCAGCAGTTTAAGGACAGGGGGCGATCAGCCCCAGCATTTT
CASSLRTGGDQPQHF
>-|TRBD1|TRBV11-2|TRBJ2-5
TGTGCCAGCAGCTTAGATAGGACAGGGCGAGAGACCCAGTACTTC
CASSLDRTGRETQYF
>-|-|TRBV27|TRBJ1-2
TGTGCCAGCAGTTTAACAGCTACTTGGGGCTACACCTTC
CASSLTATWGYTF
>-|-|TRBV5-1|TRBJ1-4
TGCGCCAGCAGCTTGGGACAGGCGGCAACTAATGAAAAACTGTTTTTT
CASSLGQAATNEKLFF
>-|TRBD1|TRBV25-1|TRBJ1-2
TGTGCCAGCAGTGACGGAGCTGGGACAGACTATGGCTACACCTTC
CASSDGAGTDYGYTF
>once|TRBD1|TRBV28|TRBJ1-2
TGTGCCAGCAGTTTAGAGGGGGCGGGGACTGGCGGCTACACCTTC
CASSLEGAGTGGYTF
>-|TRBD1|TRBV7-9|TRBJ1-6
TGTGCCAGCAGCGCCACAGGGGGATCACCCCTCCACTTT
CASSATGGSPLHF
>-|TRBD1|TRBV5-1|TRBJ1-2
TGCGCCAGCAGCTCTGGGACAGGGGCTAACTATGGCTACACCTTC
CASSSGTGANYGYTF